The TCR beta chain described here comes from a study of T-cell memory formation after mild COVID-19. MiXCR, run by TCRdb on the 5' RACE reads, gives a single entry per CDR3 protein. The sample yields roughly 450,000 distinct CDR3 sequences, approximately 18% seen once. Worth noting for this clonotype: Its antigen is as yet unknown.

General study results and limits: Clones shrinking from day 15 to 85 showed even CD4/CD8 mixes; later expanders tilted CD4+.

CDR1 is MDHEN and CDR2 is SYDVKM in the germline V gene. V lost 5 bases to trimming and J lost 8 bases, with 18 bases between them. The CDR3 has 14 residues. This sequence was found in a man aged 18-30 years who had mild COVID-19 (a few samples of this study predate the infection). Cell type and time point are not known. Material for sequencing was PBMCs or a T cell subset sorted from them (not recorded which). This rearrangement joins TRBV28 to TRBJ1-2, with a weak D call TRBD1 (5 bases). CDR3 bases: TGTGCCAGCAGTCCCCCTTTGGCAGGGTCGGGCTACACCTTC. This translates into CASSPPLAGSGYTF.